These 7 T cell receptor beta chains came from one sample sequenced in a study of technical replicates of blood from several donors. TCRdb keeps only in-frame clones here, not all; method: immunoSEQ multiplex PCR. The table lists approximately 60,000 clones, 85% to 90% of them singletons. Sequenced: PBMCs. The source is a human donor in good health. Some clones in this sample may be carry-over from other donors' samples.

The gene calls are TRBV7-2 and TRBJ1-2, with D possibly being TRBD1 (5 bases). Germline loops: CDR1 SGHTA, CDR2 FQGNSA. The CDR3 extends over 15 amino acids. V was cut by 5 bases and J by 5 bases, with 18 bases left in between. The CDR3 region is CASSGSGEFRYGYTF. CDR3 bases: TGTGCCAGCAGCGGATCGGGGGAATTCCGGTATGGCTACACCTTC. Filled out from reference TRBV7-2 and TRBJ1-2, the complete variable domain reads GAGVSQSPSNKVTEKGKDVELRCDPISGHTALYWYRQSLGQGLEFLIYFQGNSAPDKSGLPSDRFSAERTGGSVSTLTIQRTQQEDSAVYLCASSGSGEFRYGYTFGSGTRLTVV.

The chain is built from TRBV5-4 and TRBJ2-5; 13 bases align to TRBD2. The CDR3 is 16 amino acids. Germline CDR1 and CDR2: SGHNT and YYREEE (reference sequence). After removal of 4 bases from V and 5 bases from J, the junction contained 8 bases not matched to a gene. The chain's CDR3 is CASSKTSGGASETQYF. The CDR3, as DNA: TGTGCCAGCAGCAAAACTAGCGGGGGGGCCTCGGAGACCCAGTACTTC.

V and J are TRBV5-6 and TRBJ2-1; TRBD1 matches 9 bases. The CDR3 sequence is 15 residues long. Germline CDR1 reads SGHDT; CDR2 reads YYEEEE. Losses at the gene ends were 5 bases for V and 2 bases for J; bases not matched to a gene: 5. CDR3 loop: CASSSDRGAYNEQFF. The DNA of the CDR3 is TGTGCCAGCAGTTCAGACAGGGGGGCCTACAATGAGCAGTTCTTC. The variable domain in full, completed from reference TRBV5-6 and TRBJ2-1, reads DAGVTQSPTHLIKTRGQQVTLRCSPKSGHDTVSWYQQALGQGPQFIFQYYEEEERQRGNFPDRFSGHQFPNYSSELNVNALLLGDSALYLCASSSDRGAYNEQFFGPGTRLTVL.

The chain couples TRBV7-6 to TRBJ2-1, with 7 bases aligning to TRBD1. V lost 4 bases to trimming and J lost 7 bases; unmatched junction nucleotides: 16. The CDR3 contains 17 residues. CDR1 is SGHVS, CDR2 FNYEAQ, per germline. This CDR3 is CASSSQPPDRPSNEQFF. The DNA for the CDR3 is TGTGCCAGCAGCTCACAGCCCCCGGACAGGCCTTCTAATGAGCAGTTCTTC.

This chain joins TRBV7-9 and TRBJ1-2; 9 positions agree with TRBD1. Trimming cost V 6 bases and J 4 bases; bases outside gene matches: 3. Germline V CDR1 and CDR2: SEHNR, FQNEAQ (reference sequence). The CDR3 consists of 13 residues. CDR3 sequence: CASRTGGSYGYTF. CDR3 DNA: TGTGCCAGCAGAACAGGGGGCAGCTATGGCTACACCTTC.

V usage is TRBV2 and J usage is TRBJ1-4; D is ambiguous. V was cut by 10 bases and J by 6 bases, with 12 bases left in between. From germline, CDR1 is SNHLY and CDR2 FYNNEI. There are 12 residues in the CDR3. This CDR3 is CATQIYDEKLFF. CDR3 nucleotides: TGTGCCACACAGATATACGATGAAAAACTGTTTTTT.

The chain joins TRBV29-1 to TRBJ1-1; perhaps TRBD1 as D (5 bases). V was trimmed by 6 bases and J by 3 bases, leaving 11 bases between them. Germline loops: CDR1 SQVTM, CDR2 ANQGSEA. There are 12 residues in the CDR3. As DNA, the CDR3 is TGCAGCGTCCGACGGGGGGACACTGAAGCTTTCTTT. This translates into CSVRRGDTEAFF.